This T cell receptor beta chain was captured by sequencing in a study of T cells in women clearing cervical HPV infection. Findings and limits, study-wide: Each sample's T-cell count was unknown, possibly confounding richness.

Germline CDR1 and CDR2: SGHRS and YFSETQ. The ends lost 0 bases at V and 3 bases at J; junction bases unmatched: 6. This CDR3 is 16 amino acids long. About this clone: What it recognizes is unknown. The CDR3 end lies 3 residues beyond the end of the read and is filled in from the germline J gene.

immunoSEQ multiplex PCR used an average of approximately 1,300 ng genomic DNA. Produced via immunoSEQ multiplex PCR; TCRdb's table is partial and in-frame only. The sample's table shows around 31,000 clones. This sequence joins TRBV5-1 and TRBJ2-7, with 10 bases identical to TRBD2. This receptor was taken from a woman aged 18 to 75 with a cervical HPV16 infection that either progressed to CIN3+ or cleared (not recorded which). The sequenced material came from blood buffy coat. This chain's CDR3 is CASSLGPAGGYYEQYF. CDR3 DNA, as far as it was read: TGCGCCAGCAGCTTGGGGCCAGCGGGGGGGTACTACGAG.